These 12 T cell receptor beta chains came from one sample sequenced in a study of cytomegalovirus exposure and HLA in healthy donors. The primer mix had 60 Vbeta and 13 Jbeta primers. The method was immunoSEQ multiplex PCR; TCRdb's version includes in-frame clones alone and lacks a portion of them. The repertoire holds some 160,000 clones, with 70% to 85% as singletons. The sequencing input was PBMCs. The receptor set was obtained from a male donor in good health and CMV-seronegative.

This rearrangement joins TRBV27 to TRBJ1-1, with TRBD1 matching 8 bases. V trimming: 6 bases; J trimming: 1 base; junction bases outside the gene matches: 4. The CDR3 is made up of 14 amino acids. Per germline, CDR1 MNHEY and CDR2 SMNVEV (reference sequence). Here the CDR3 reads CASSTQGENTEAFF. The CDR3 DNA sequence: TGTGCCAGCAGCACACAGGGGGAGAACACTGAAGCTTTCTTT.

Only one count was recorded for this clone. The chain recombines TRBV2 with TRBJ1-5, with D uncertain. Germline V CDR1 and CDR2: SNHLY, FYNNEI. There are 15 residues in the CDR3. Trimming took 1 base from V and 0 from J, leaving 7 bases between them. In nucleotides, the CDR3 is TGTGCCAGCAGTGAAGGCGGCTATAGCAATCAGCCCCAGCATTTT. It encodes CASSEGGYSNQPQHF.

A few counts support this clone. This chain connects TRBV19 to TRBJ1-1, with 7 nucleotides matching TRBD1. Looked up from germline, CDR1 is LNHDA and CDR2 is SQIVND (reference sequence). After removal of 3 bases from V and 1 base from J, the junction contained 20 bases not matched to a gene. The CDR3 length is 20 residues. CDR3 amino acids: CASSITLLGRDSRENTEAFF. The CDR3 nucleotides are TGTGCCAGTAGTATTACCCTACTCGGTCGGGACAGCCGCGAGAACACTGAAGCTTTCTTT. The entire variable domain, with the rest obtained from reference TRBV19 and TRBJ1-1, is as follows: DGGITQSPKYLFRKEGQNVTLSCEQNLNHDAMYWYRQDPGQGLRLIYYSQIVNDFQKGDIAEGYSVSREKKESFPLTVTSAQKNPTAFYLCASSITLLGRDSRENTEAFFGQGTRLTVV.

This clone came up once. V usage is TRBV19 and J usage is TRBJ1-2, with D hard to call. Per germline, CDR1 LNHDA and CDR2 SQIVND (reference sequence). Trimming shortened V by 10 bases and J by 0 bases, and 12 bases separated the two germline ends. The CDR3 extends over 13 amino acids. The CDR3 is CATGRGANYGYTF. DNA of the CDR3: TGTGCCACCGGACGGGGAGCTAACTATGGCTACACCTTC. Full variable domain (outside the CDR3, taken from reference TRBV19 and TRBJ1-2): DGGITQSPKYLFRKEGQNVTLSCEQNLNHDAMYWYRQDPGQGLRLIYYSQIVNDFQKGDIAEGYSVSREKKESFPLTVTSAQKNPTAFYLCATGRGANYGYTFGSGTRLTVV.

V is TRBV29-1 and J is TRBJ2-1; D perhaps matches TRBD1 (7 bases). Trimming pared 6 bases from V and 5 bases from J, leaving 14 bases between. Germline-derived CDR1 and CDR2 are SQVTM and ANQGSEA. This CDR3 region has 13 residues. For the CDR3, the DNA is TGCAGCGTAGACAGGGAGGAGAACAATGAGCAGTTCTTC. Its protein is CSVDREENNEQFF.

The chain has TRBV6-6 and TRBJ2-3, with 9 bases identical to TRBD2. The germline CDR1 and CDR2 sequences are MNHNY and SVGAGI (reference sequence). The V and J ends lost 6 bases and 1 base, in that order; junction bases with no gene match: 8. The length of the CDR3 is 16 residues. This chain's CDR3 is CASSSTSGGGTDTQYF. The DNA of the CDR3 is TGTGCCAGCAGCTCGACTAGCGGAGGCGGCACAGATACGCAGTATTTT.

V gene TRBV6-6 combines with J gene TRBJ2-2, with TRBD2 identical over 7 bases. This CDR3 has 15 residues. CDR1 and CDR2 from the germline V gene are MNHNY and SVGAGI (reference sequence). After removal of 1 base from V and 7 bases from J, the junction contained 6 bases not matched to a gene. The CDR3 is CASSYYVSSGGELFF. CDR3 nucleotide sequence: TGTGCCAGCAGTTACTACGTTTCTAGCGGCGGGGAGCTGTTTTTT.

The CDR3 reads CASSLRTSGREVDTQYF. CDR3 bases: TGTGCCAGCAGTTTAAGGACTAGCGGGAGGGAGGTAGATACGCAGTATTTT. The rearrangement links TRBV28 to TRBJ2-3; 15 nucleotides line up with TRBD2. Germline assignment: CDR1 MDHEN and CDR2 SYDVKM. The CDR3 contains 17 residues. V shed 2 bases and J 5 bases; nucleotides not matched to a gene: 5.

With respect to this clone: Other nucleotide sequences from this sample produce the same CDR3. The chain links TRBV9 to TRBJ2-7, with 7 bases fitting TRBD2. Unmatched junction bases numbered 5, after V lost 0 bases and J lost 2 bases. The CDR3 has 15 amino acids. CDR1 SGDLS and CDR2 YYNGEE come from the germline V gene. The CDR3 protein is CASSVDGGGAYEQYF. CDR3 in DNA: TGTGCCAGCAGCGTAGATGGCGGGGGAGCCTACGAGCAGTACTTC. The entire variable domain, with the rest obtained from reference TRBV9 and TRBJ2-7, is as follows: DSGVTQTPKHLITATGQRVTLRCSPRSGDLSVYWYQQSLDQGLQFLIQYYNGEERAKGNILERFSAQQFPDLHSELNLSSLELGDSALYFCASSVDGGGAYEQYFGPGTRLTVT.

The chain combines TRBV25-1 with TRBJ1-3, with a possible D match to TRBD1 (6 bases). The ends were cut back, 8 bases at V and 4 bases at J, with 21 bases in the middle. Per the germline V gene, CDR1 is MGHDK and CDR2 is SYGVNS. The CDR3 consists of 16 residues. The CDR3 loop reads CASSPTGGPVGNTIYF. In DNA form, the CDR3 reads TGTGCCAGCTCTCCGACGGGGGGCCCGGTGGGAAACACCATATATTTT.

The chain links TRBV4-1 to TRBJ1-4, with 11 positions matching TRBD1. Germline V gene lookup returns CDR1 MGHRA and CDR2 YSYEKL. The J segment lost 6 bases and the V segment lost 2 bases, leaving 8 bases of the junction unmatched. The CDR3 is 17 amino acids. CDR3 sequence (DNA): TGCGCCAGCAGCCAACCTCCCGGGGACAGGGGGGATGAAAAACTGTTTTTT. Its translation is CASSQPPGDRGDEKLFF.

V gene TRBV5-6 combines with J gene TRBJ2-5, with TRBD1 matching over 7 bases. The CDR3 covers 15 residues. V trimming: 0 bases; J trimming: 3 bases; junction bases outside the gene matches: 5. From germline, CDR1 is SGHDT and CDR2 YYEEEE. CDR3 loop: CASSLGVDREETQYF. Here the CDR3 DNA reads TGTGCCAGCAGCTTGGGTGTCGACAGGGAAGAGACCCAGTACTTC.